The 14 T cell receptor beta chains below all came from one sample that was sequenced in a study of Graves' ophthalmopathy and Graves' hyperthyroidism. RNA transcripts were the source from which TCR beta CDR3 regions were amplified. The workflow started with a first-round RT-PCR run with HTBI primers and then moved on to a second-round multiplex PCR. Each CDR3 protein is one row after TCRdb ran MiXCR on the multiplex PCR reads. The sample yields 650,000 to 900,000 distinct CDR3 sequences, approximately 40% seen once. The sample consisted of peripheral blood. The receptors stem from an adult man with Graves' ophthalmopathy.

The chain carries TRBV20-1 and TRBJ2-7, with D possibly being TRBD1 (5 bases). There are 13 residues in the CDR3. V lost 3 bases to trimming and J lost 3 bases, with 12 bases between them. Germline lookup yields CDR1 DFQATT and CDR2 SNEGSKA (reference sequence). The CDR3 nucleotides are TGCAGTGCTAGCCTTGGGGCCTACTACGAGCAGTACTTC. It encodes CSASLGAYYEQYF.

This clonotype was seen only a few times. The chain combines TRBV4-1 with TRBJ1-5; D not certain. Trimming removed 0 bases from V and 5 bases from J, with 8 bases in between. The germline gives CDR1 MGHRA, CDR2 YSYEKL. This CDR3 spans 14 amino acids. The CDR3 DNA sequence: TGCGCCAGCAGCCAAGAACCTATTGATCAGCCCCAGCATTTT. Its protein is CASSQEPIDQPQHF.

This chain uses TRBV10-3 with TRBJ2-7; D remains ambiguous. This CDR3 contains 11 residues. Trimming took 0 bases from V and 9 from J, leaving 6 bases between them. Germline V gene lookup returns CDR1 ENHRY and CDR2 SYGVKD. CDR3: CAISESLTQYF. In nucleotides, the CDR3 is TGTGCCATCAGTGAGTCTTTAACGCAGTACTTC.

This chain uses TRBV20-1 with TRBJ2-6; D may be TRBD1 (6 bases). This CDR3 is built from 15 residues. The germline V gene has CDR1 DFQATT and CDR2 SNEGSKA (reference sequence). V gave up 6 bases and J gave up 4 bases, with 16 bases separating them. In nucleotides, the CDR3 is TGCAGTGCATATACAGGGTCTTCCGGGGCCAACGTCCTGACTTTC. This translates into CSAYTGSSGANVLTF.

V usage is TRBV19 and J usage is TRBJ2-7; TRBD2 matches 9 bases. Germline V gene data show CDR1 as LNHDA and CDR2 as SQIVND (reference sequence). V dropped 7 bases and J dropped 4; count of bases not matched to a gene: 11. The CDR3 covers 15 residues. CDR3 sequence: CASTPGTSKGYEQYF. The CDR3 DNA is TGTGCCAGTACCCCGGGGACTAGCAAGGGGTACGAGCAGTACTTC. The whole variable domain, remainder taken from reference TRBV19 and TRBJ2-7, is DGGITQSPKYLFRKEGQNVTLSCEQNLNHDAMYWYRQDPGQGLRLIYYSQIVNDFQKGDIAEGYSVSREKKESFPLTVTSAQKNPTAFYLCASTPGTSKGYEQYFGPGTRLTVT.

In its sample, this clonotype was seen many times. The J gene is TRBJ2-5, the V gene TRBV29-1, with 8 nucleotides matching TRBD1. Germline CDR1 reads SQVTM; CDR2 reads ANQGSEA. V lost 3 bases, J lost 5 bases, and 14 bases stayed unmatched. The CDR3 runs 16 residues. This chain's CDR3 is CSVDVSGQGAFETQYF. The CDR3 nucleotides are TGCAGCGTTGATGTCAGCGGGCAGGGGGCATTCGAGACCCAGTACTTC.

This clonotype was detected a few times. The chain carries TRBV7-3 and TRBJ2-2, with 8 positions matching TRBD2. Looked up from germline, CDR1 is SGHTA and CDR2 is FQGTGA. The CDR3 sequence is 14 residues long. Trimming took 4 bases from V and 7 from J; bases not matched to a gene: 5. The CDR3 loop reads CASSSGLAGGELFF. CDR3 DNA: TGTGCCAGCAGCTCCGGACTAGCAGGCGGGGAGCTGTTTTTT. The complete variable domain, with remaining parts taken from reference TRBV7-3 and TRBJ2-2, reads GAGVSQTPSNKVTEKGKYVELRCDPISGHTALYWYRQSLGQGPEFLIYFQGTGAADDSGLPNDRFFAVRPEGSVSTLKIQRTERGDSAVYLCASSSGLAGGELFFGEGSRLTVL.

The V gene is TRBV6-1, the J gene TRBJ1-2; TRBD1 is a possible D gene (5 bases). The CDR3 extends over 15 amino acids. CDR1 and CDR2 from the germline V gene are MNHNS and SASEGT. V gave up 6 bases and J gave up 4 bases, with 18 bases separating them. Written as DNA, the CDR3 is TGTGCCAGCAGCGATAGGGACCCCGGAGTCTATGGCTACACCTTC. The encoded protein is CASSDRDPGVYGYTF.

V and J are TRBV9 and TRBJ2-2, with unresolved D. The CDR3 contains 13 residues. V was trimmed by 0 bases and J by 11 bases, leaving 11 bases between them. Germline CDR1 SGDLS, CDR2 YYNGEE. As DNA, the CDR3 is TGTGCCAGCAGCGTAGAGGCAGGTGGTGAGCTGTTTTTT. Protein: CASSVEAGGELFF.

The rearrangement joins TRBV7-9 to TRBJ2-5; weak D call: TRBD2 (6 bases). There are 18 residues in the CDR3. The germline gives CDR1 SEHNR, CDR2 FQNEAQ (reference sequence). The germline V and J ends were trimmed by 3 bases and 5 bases, with 25 bases remaining between them. The CDR3 is CASSLEGPDMDEEETQYF. The DNA for the CDR3 is TGTGCCAGCAGCTTGGAGGGTCCAGACATGGATGAAGAGGAGACCCAGTACTTC. Complete variable domain (other parts from reference TRBV7-9 and TRBJ2-5): DTGVSQNPRHKITKRGQNVTFRCDPISEHNRLYWYRQTLGQGPEFLTYFQNEAQLEKSRLLSDRFSAERPKGSFSTLEIQRTEQGDSAMYLCASSLEGPDMDEEETQYFGPGTRLLVL.

This clonotype came up a few times. The V call is TRBV9, the J call TRBJ1-6, with 8 bases fitting TRBD1. The trim removed 7 bases at V and 8 bases at J, leaving 17 bases unmatched. Germline V gene lookup returns CDR1 SGDLS and CDR2 YYNGEE. CDR3 length: 17 residues. The CDR3 DNA follows: TGTGCCAGCTCACCGGGCATGCTTGGACAGGGTGATTCACCCCTCCACTTT. Residues: CASSPGMLGQGDSPLHF.

The rearrangement uses TRBV25-1 and TRBJ1-4; D might be TRBD1 (5 bases). Trimming removed 6 bases at V and 5 bases at J, with 16 bases between. The germline V gene has CDR1 MGHDK and CDR2 SYGVNS. This CDR3 contains 15 residues. As DNA, the CDR3 is TGTGCCAGCAGCACCGGACACTCTGAGAATGAAAAACTGTTTTTT. This encodes CASSTGHSENEKLFF.

The chain employs TRBV19 and TRBJ1-5; 7 bases fit TRBD1. The CDR3 covers 16 residues. The junction had 3 bases not matched to a gene; V was cut back by 1 base and J by 0 bases. Germline lookup yields CDR1 LNHDA and CDR2 SQIVND (reference sequence). The CDR3 protein is CASSIVGQFSNQPQHF. The DNA for the CDR3 is TGTGCCAGTAGTATAGTGGGACAGTTTAGCAATCAGCCCCAGCATTTT. The full variable domain, rest sourced from reference TRBV19 and TRBJ1-5, is DGGITQSPKYLFRKEGQNVTLSCEQNLNHDAMYWYRQDPGQGLRLIYYSQIVNDFQKGDIAEGYSVSREKKESFPLTVTSAQKNPTAFYLCASSIVGQFSNQPQHFGDGTRLSIL.

In its sample, this clonotype was seen many times. V usage is TRBV19 and J usage is TRBJ1-4; D remains unclear. Looked up from germline, CDR1 is LNHDA and CDR2 is SQIVND (reference sequence). V was clipped by 9 bases and J by 0 bases, with 8 bases between them. The CDR3 contains 13 residues. The CDR3 protein is CASSDSTNEKLFF. CDR3 in DNA: TGTGCCAGCTCAGATTCAACTAATGAAAAACTGTTTTTT.